These 3 T cell receptor beta chains were all obtained from the same sample, sequenced in a study of beta chain features in type 1 diabetes. The entirety of the isolated RNA underwent reverse transcription, so expressed TCRB transcripts were sequenced. Method: immunoSEQ multiplex PCR; TCRdb's copy keeps in-frame clones and lacks some. Found here are about 240,000 clones, 27% of them singletons; the top ten hold roughly 4%. Sequencing was done on a sample of central memory CD4+ T cells from blood. These receptors were collected from a man aged 25 to 45 in good health.

This chain links TRBV29-1 with TRBJ1-1; D is uncertain. V was shortened by 7 bases and J by 0 bases, with 6 bases between the two germline ends. The CDR3 loop spans 11 amino acids. CDR1 is SQVTM and CDR2 is ANQGSEA in the germline V gene. The CDR3, as DNA: TGCAGCGCCGAGATGAACACTGAAGCTTTCTTT. This translates into CSAEMNTEAFF.

This clone was picked up one time. The rearrangement joins TRBV9 to TRBJ2-1, with D possibly TRBD1 on 6 matching bases. There are 15 residues in the CDR3. Germline V gene sequence: CDR1 SGDLS, CDR2 YYNGEE. Trimming took 3 bases from V and 7 from J, leaving 17 bases between them. Here the CDR3 DNA reads TGTGCCAGCAGCGGACGCCGGACAGAGGGAAATGAGCAGTTCTTC. Translating it yields CASSGRRTEGNEQFF.

This chain joins TRBV10-3 and TRBJ2-7; 8 positions agree with TRBD1. The CDR3 consists of 12 residues. CDR1 and CDR2 (germline): ENHRY, SYGVKD. The trim removed 6 bases at V and 6 bases at J, leaving 4 bases unmatched. This chain's CDR3 is CAIRSTGAEQYF. CDR3 in DNA: TGTGCCATCAGGTCGACAGGGGCCGAGCAGTACTTC.